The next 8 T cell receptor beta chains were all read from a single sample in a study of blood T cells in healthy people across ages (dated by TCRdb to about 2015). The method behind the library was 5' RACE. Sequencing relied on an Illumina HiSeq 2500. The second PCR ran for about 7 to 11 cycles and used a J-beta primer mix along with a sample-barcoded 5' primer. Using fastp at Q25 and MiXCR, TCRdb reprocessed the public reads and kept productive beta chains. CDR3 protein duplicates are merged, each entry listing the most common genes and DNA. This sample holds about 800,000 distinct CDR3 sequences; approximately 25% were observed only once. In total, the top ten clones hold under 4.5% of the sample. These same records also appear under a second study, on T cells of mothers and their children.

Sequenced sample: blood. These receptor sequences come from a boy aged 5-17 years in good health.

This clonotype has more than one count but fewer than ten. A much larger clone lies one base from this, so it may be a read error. The CDR3 loop is CAIRASGGSYERYF. The CDR3, as DNA: TGTGCCATCAGGGCTAGCGGTGGCTCCTACGAGCGGTACTTC. This chain uses TRBV10-3 with TRBJ2-5, with TRBD2 matching over 7 bases. J gave up 13 bases and V 6 bases, and 17 bases lay outside the gene matches. This CDR3 region has 14 residues. Germline values: CDR1 ENHRY, CDR2 SYGVKD.

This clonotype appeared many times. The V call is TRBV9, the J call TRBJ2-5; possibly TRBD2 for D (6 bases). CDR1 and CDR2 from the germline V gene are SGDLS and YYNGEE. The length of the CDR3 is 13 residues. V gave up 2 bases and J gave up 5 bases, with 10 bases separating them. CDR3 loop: CASSVGGAETQYF. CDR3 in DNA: TGTGCCAGCAGCGTGGGCGGGGCGGAGACCCAGTACTTC.

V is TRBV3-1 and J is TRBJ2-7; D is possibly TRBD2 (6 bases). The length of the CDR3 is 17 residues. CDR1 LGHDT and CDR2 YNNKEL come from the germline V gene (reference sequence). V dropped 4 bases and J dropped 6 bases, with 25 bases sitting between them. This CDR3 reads CASSRGLVATPGGEQYF. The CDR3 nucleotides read TGTGCCAGCAGCCGGGGACTGGTAGCGACACCGGGTGGCGAGCAGTACTTC.

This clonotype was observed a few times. In nucleotides, the CDR3 is TGTGCCAGCAGAACCGGCTTAGCGGGGAGCACCTACAATGAGCAGTTCTTC. It codes for CASRTGLAGSTYNEQFF. This chain links TRBV21-1 with TRBJ2-1; the table's D call TRBD2 went unverified against the DNA. TRBV21-1 is marked as a pseudogene. The CDR3 has 17 residues.

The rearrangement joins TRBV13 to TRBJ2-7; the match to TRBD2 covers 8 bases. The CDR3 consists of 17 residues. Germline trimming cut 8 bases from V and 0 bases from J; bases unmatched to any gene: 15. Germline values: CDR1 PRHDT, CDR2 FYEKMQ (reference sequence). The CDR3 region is CASGGSGGPLSSYEQYF. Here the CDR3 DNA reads TGTGCCAGCGGTGGGAGCGGGGGTCCCTTGAGCTCCTACGAGCAGTACTTC.

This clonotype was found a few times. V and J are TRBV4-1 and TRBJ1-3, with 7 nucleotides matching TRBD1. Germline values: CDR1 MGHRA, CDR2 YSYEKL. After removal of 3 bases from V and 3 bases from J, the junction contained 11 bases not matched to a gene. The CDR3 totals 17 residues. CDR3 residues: CASSQATGAGVGNTIYF. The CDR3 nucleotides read TGCGCCAGCAGCCAGGCCACAGGGGCTGGGGTTGGAAACACCATATATTTT.

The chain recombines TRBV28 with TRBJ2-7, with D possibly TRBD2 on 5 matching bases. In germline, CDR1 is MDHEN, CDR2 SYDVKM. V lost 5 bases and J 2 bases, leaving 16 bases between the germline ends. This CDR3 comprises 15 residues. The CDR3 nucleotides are TGTGCCAGCAGTCCTGGACTGCCGCGACCCTACGAGCAGTACTTC. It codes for CASSPGLPRPYEQYF.

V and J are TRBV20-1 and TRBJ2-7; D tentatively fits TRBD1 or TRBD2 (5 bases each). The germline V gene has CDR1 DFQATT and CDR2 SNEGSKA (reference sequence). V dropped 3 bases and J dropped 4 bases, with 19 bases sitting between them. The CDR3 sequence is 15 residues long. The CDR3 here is CSASLPGVRGYEQYF. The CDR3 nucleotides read TGCAGTGCTAGCCTGCCCGGGGTGAGGGGATACGAGCAGTACTTC.